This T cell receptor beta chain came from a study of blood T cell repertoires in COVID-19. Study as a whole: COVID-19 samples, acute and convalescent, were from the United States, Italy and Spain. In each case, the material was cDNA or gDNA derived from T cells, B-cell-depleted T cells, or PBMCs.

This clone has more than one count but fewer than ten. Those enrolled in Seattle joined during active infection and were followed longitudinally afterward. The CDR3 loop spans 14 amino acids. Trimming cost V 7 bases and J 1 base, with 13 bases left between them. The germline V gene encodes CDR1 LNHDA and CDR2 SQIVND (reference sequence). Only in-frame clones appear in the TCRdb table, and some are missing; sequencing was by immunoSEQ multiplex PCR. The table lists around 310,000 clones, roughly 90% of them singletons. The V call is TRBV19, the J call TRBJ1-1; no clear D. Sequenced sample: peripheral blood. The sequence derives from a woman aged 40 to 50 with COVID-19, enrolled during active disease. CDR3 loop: CASNIPPGNTEAFF. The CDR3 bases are TGTGCCAGTAATATTCCCCCGGGGAACACTGAAGCTTTCTTT.